The 20 T cell receptor beta chains in this list originate from one sample, sequenced in a study of shared clonotypes between healthy human individuals. The data were produced by immunoSEQ multiplex PCR, yet TCRdb's version contains in-frame clones alone and is incomplete. This table has 2 million to 2.5 million clones, about 92% appearing once. The naive CD8 fraction comprised CD45RO-negative cells positively selected for CCR7 and excluded terminally differentiated effector memory CD45RA+ cells. The specimen was naive CD8+ T cells from PBMCs. The receptors derive from a man aged 18-30 years in good health. Some clones in this sample may be carry-over from other donors' samples.

This clone was observed a single time. The genes are TRBV27 and TRBJ2-7, with TRBD2 matching over 7 bases. Looked up from germline, CDR1 is MNHEY and CDR2 is SMNVEV (reference sequence). Trimming took 1 base from V and 4 from J; bases not matched to a gene: 10. CDR3 length: 16 amino acids. The DNA for the CDR3 is TGTGCCAGCAGTTTATTTTTTGGGGGAGGGAGGTACGAGCAGTACTTC. This codes for CASSLFFGGGRYEQYF.

V is TRBV6-5 and J is TRBJ1-1; 7 nucleotides agree with TRBD1. Germline CDR1 MNHEY, CDR2 SVGAGI. The length of the CDR3 is 13 residues. With 2 bases clipped from V and 11 bases from J, the junction kept 8 bases outside the gene matches. The CDR3 here is CASSYVQGGWAFF. The CDR3 DNA is TGTGCCAGCAGTTACGTTCAGGGGGGTTGGGCTTTCTTT.

The V and J genes are TRBV7-9 and TRBJ1-2; maybe TRBD1 (5 bases). This CDR3 is built from 14 residues. V lost 3 bases and J 1 base, leaving 9 bases between the germline ends. CDR1 SEHNR and CDR2 FQNEAQ come from the germline V gene (reference sequence). The CDR3 is CASSFRGNNYGYTF. The CDR3 region has the DNA TGTGCCAGCAGCTTTCGGGGGAATAACTATGGCTACACCTTC.

This chain uses TRBV9 with TRBJ1-3, with 8 nucleotides matching TRBD1. The germline V gene encodes CDR1 SGDLS and CDR2 YYNGEE. The CDR3 extends over 16 amino acids. The J segment lost 4 bases and the V segment lost 0 bases, leaving 6 bases of the junction unmatched. CDR3 loop: CASSVDGRGRGNTIYF. The CDR3 bases are TGTGCCAGCAGCGTAGATGGCAGGGGGCGAGGAAACACCATATATTTT.

V is TRBV30 and J is TRBJ1-2; D is undetermined. Deletions cut 7 bases from V and 6 bases from J, with 15 bases between. The CDR3 has 12 residues. Germline V gene data show CDR1 as GTSNPN and CDR2 as SVGIG (reference sequence). The CDR3 DNA reads TGTGCCTATTCCCCCGGGCCCCATGGCTACACCTTC. This gives the protein CAYSPGPHGYTF.

To note about this clone: Other nucleotide sequences in the sample specify the same CDR3. V gene TRBV27 combines with J gene TRBJ1-3; no clear D gene. With 0 bases removed from V and 0 bases from J, the gap between germline ends came to 12 bases. The CDR3 consists of 17 residues. Germline lookup yields CDR1 MNHEY and CDR2 SMNVEV (reference sequence). As DNA, the CDR3 is TGTGCCAGCAGTTTATCGCCTCCGCCAGCCTCTGGAAACACCATATATTTT. Protein product: CASSLSPPPASGNTIYF.

This chain uses TRBV27 with TRBJ2-7, with a tentative D call TRBD1 (5 bases). This CDR3 has 14 residues. Germline CDR1 reads MNHEY; CDR2 reads SMNVEV (reference sequence). V was pared by 3 bases and J by 5 bases, with 14 bases between. The CDR3 nucleotides are TGTGCCAGCAGTTTGGTGGCAGGGTGGAACGAGCAGTACTTC. This encodes CASSLVAGWNEQYF.

The chain combines TRBV7-3 with TRBJ2-3, with TRBD2 matching over 10 bases. Germline V gene lookup returns CDR1 SGHTA and CDR2 FQGTGA. This CDR3 spans 15 amino acids. J gave up 4 bases and V 1 base, and 2 bases lay outside the gene matches. CDR3 residues: CASSLIAGGSDTQYF. Here the CDR3 DNA reads TGTGCCAGCAGCTTAATAGCGGGAGGATCAGATACGCAGTATTTT.

This sequence joins TRBV27 and TRBJ1-2, with 7 bases aligning to TRBD1. Germline CDR1 MNHEY, CDR2 SMNVEV (reference sequence). The V and J ends lost 5 bases and 5 bases, in that order; junction bases with no gene match: 11. The CDR3 extends over 15 amino acids. In DNA form, the CDR3 reads TGTGCCAGCAGTACATCAGGGGGGACAGAGTATGGCTACACCTTC. Protein product: CASSTSGGTEYGYTF.

The rearrangement joins TRBV29-1 to TRBJ2-1, with 14 positions matching TRBD2. The CDR3 has 18 residues. J gave up 2 bases and V 4 bases, and 10 bases lay outside the gene matches. Germline-derived CDR1 and CDR2 are SQVTM and ANQGSEA. The CDR3, as DNA: TGCAGCGTTGTTGCCGGGACTAGCGGGAGAAGAACCTACAATGAGCAGTTCTTC. This gives the protein CSVVAGTSGRRTYNEQFF.

The chain has TRBV28 and TRBJ1-2; weak D call: TRBD1 (5 bases). Trimming left V 4 bases short and J 7 bases short, with 25 bases between. CDR1 is MDHEN and CDR2 is SYDVKM in the germline V gene. The CDR3 loop spans 17 amino acids. The CDR3 DNA follows: TGTGCCAGCAGTTCCCGACGGGGGAACCCTAGGGGCGGTGGCTACACCTTC. Its translation is CASSSRRGNPRGGGYTF.

The chain is built from TRBV10-1 and TRBJ2-7; weak D call: TRBD2 (5 bases). The V gene's germline CDR1 is WNHNN and CDR2 SYGVQD (reference sequence). The CDR3 loop spans 14 amino acids. Trimming removed 6 bases at V and 4 bases at J, with 16 bases between. CDR3 residues: CASRDSGPPYEQYF. The CDR3 DNA sequence: TGCGCCAGCAGGGACTCCGGCCCACCTTACGAGCAGTACTTC.

This clone turned up a few times. J is TRBJ1-1 and V is TRBV7-3; TRBD1 is a possible D gene (6 bases). V lost 0 bases, J lost 2 bases, and 10 bases lay in between. The CDR3 runs 15 residues. Germline-derived CDR1 and CDR2 are SGHTA and FQGTGA. Here the CDR3 DNA reads TGTGCCAGCAGCTTAACTGGCAGGGGAAACACTGAAGCTTTCTTT. Residues: CASSLTGRGNTEAFF. The full variable domain, rest sourced from reference TRBV7-3 and TRBJ1-1, is GAGVSQTPSNKVTEKGKYVELRCDPISGHTALYWYRQSLGQGPEFLIYFQGTGAADDSGLPNDRFFAVRPEGSVSTLKIQRTERGDSAVYLCASSLTGRGNTEAFFGQGTRLTVV.

The chain combines TRBV7-6 with TRBJ2-3, with a tentative D call TRBD2 (6 bases). The germline gives CDR1 SGHVS, CDR2 FNYEAQ. The CDR3 is made up of 15 amino acids. V was trimmed by 4 bases and J by 3 bases, leaving 14 bases between them. As DNA, the CDR3 is TGTGCCAGCAGCTCCCCAACGGCGGGAACAGATACGCAGTATTTT. Protein product: CASSSPTAGTDTQYF. Drawing the rest from reference TRBV7-6 and TRBJ2-3, the complete variable domain is GAGVSQSPRYKVTKRGQDVALRCDPISGHVSLYWYRQALGQGPEFLTYFNYEAQQDKSGLPNDRFSAERPEGSISTLTIQRTEQRDSAMYRCASSSPTAGTDTQYFGPGTRLTVL.

About this clone itself: Other nucleotide sequences from this sample produce the same CDR3. The V gene is TRBV13, the J gene TRBJ2-7, with a weak D call TRBD2 (5 bases). Germline V gene data show CDR1 as PRHDT and CDR2 as FYEKMQ (reference sequence). Deletions cut 5 bases from V and 2 bases from J, with 10 bases between. This CDR3 contains 13 residues. The DNA for the CDR3 is TGTGCCAGCAGCCCAGGACTTGCCTACGAGCAGTACTTC. It codes for CASSPGLAYEQYF.

The chain uses TRBV7-9 and TRBJ1-4; D unresolved. CDR1 and CDR2 from the germline V gene are SEHNR and FQNEAQ (reference sequence). Between the trimmed V and J ends, which lost 5 bases and 3 bases, there was a span of 19 bases. There are 17 residues in the CDR3. For the CDR3, the DNA is TGTGCCAGCAGCAATGCGTTATTGACGGCGGCTAATGAAAAACTGTTTTTT. Translated: CASSNALLTAANEKLFF.

The rearrangement joins TRBV5-4 to TRBJ2-7; 12 bases match TRBD2. With V trimmed by 3 bases and J by 2 bases, 6 bases remained unmatched. The CDR3 runs 16 residues. Per the germline V gene, CDR1 is SGHNT and CDR2 is YYREEE (reference sequence). As DNA, the CDR3 is TGTGCCAGCAGCTGGGGGACTAGCGGGCCTCCCTACGAGCAGTACTTC. It is translated as CASSWGTSGPPYEQYF.

The sample holds one count of this clone. The chain recombines TRBV29-1 with TRBJ1-2; D possibly corresponds to TRBD1 (5 bases). The CDR3 runs 11 residues. V lost 6 bases and J 5 bases, leaving 10 bases between the germline ends. Germline V gene sequence: CDR1 SQVTM, CDR2 ANQGSEA. The DNA of the CDR3 is TGCAGCGTGCAGACAGTTTATGGCTACACCTTC. Protein sequence: CSVQTVYGYTF.

This clone occurred a few times. Other DNA sequences within the sample encode an identical CDR3. The rearrangement joins TRBV29-1 to TRBJ1-1; D gene unclear. Per germline, CDR1 SQVTM and CDR2 ANQGSEA. The CDR3 length is 12 residues. Trimming removed 3 bases at V and 3 bases at J, with 8 bases between. The CDR3 nucleotides are TGCAGCGTTGACAGTGGGGACACTGAAGCTTTCTTT. It translates to CSVDSGDTEAFF.

CDR3 loop: CASSFQGSDTIYF. The CDR3 DNA reads TGTGCCAGCAGCTTTCAGGGGTCGGACACCATATATTTT. The chain employs TRBV5-6 and TRBJ1-3; TRBD1 is a possible D gene (6 bases). The CDR3 length is 13 residues. Looked up from germline, CDR1 is SGHDT and CDR2 is YYEEEE. V lost 2 bases to trimming and J lost 8 bases, with 11 bases between them.